Listed below are T cell receptor beta chains from one sample, sequenced in a study of T cell clonotyping in hematopoietic cell transplantation. Assay: immunoSEQ multiplex PCR; the TCRdb copy retains only in-frame clones and omits some. The table shows a few thousand clones, with about three quarters occurring only once. This specimen was PBMCs, taken 100 days after allogeneic stem cell transplant. Source of these receptors: a male patient aged 60-69 years who had an allogeneic stem cell transplant, so the T cells may come from the graft donor. Some clones in this sample may be carry-over from other donors' samples. Both conserved end residues are part of each CDR3. The D gene is left open where the match is weak. For some rows the clone size is stated as once, few or many, or as a class when expanded; others skip it.

TGTGCCAGCAGCGTAGTGACAGGGAATGCAGCTTTCTTT | CASSVVTGNAAFF | NA | TRBV9 | TRBD1 | TRBJ1-1
TGTGCCACCAGCAGGGGACAGGGGGCGCGAGAGCAGTACTTC | CATSRGQGAREQYF | NA | TRBV15 | TRBD1 | TRBJ2-7
TGTGCCAGCAGTCTCTCCAGTCTCTTTGAAGCTTTCTTT | CASSLSSLFEAFF | NA | TRBV6-5 | NA | TRBJ1-1
TGTGCCAGCAGTTTGTCCGGGGAGGGCAATCAGCCCCAGCATTTT | CASSLSGEGNQPQHF | NA | TRBV28 | NA | TRBJ1-5
TGTGCCAGCAGTGAAGCGACCTGGCGGATTTACGAGCAGTACTTC | CASSEATWRIYEQYF | NA | TRBV6-1 | NA | TRBJ2-7
TGCGCCAGCAGAAAGTCGGACCTAAGCTCTGGGGCCAACGTCCTGACTTTT | CASRKSDLSSGANVLTF | NA | TRBV4-1 | NA | TRBJ2-6
TGTGCCAGCAGTACGACACGGTTCACTGAAGCTTTCTTT | CASSTTRFTEAFF | NA | TRBV28 | NA | TRBJ1-1
TGTGCCTGCCCCGGGACAGGGGCCATGAACACTGAAGCTTTCTTT | CACPGTGAMNTEAFF | NA | TRBV30 | TRBD1 | TRBJ1-1
TGTGCCTGGAGCCCAGTCAAGGAAAAACTGTTTTTT | CAWSPVKEKLFF | NA | TRBV30 | NA | TRBJ1-4
TGTGCCAGCAGCTTGGTCCTAGGAGGGGTTTCTGAAAAACTGTTTTTT | CASSLVLGGVSEKLFF | few | TRBV5-4 | NA | TRBJ1-4
TGTGCCAGCAGCTTAGACGTCAGTTCCCCCTACGAGCAGTACTTC | CASSLDVSSPYEQYF | NA | TRBV7-6 | NA | TRBJ2-7
TGTGCCAGCAGCCCTGGACTAGCGGGAGCCGAGCAGTACTTC | CASSPGLAGAEQYF | NA | TRBV7-9 | TRBD2 | TRBJ2-7
TGTGCCAGCAGTCTACGTGCTAGCGGGAGTAACAATGAGCAGTTCTTC | CASSLRASGSNNEQFF | few | TRBV27 | TRBD2 | TRBJ2-1
TGCGCCAGCAGCTTGGGGACAGGGGGCGTCACTGAAGCTTTCTTT | CASSLGTGGVTEAFF | NA | TRBV5-1 | TRBD1 | TRBJ1-1
TGTGCCAGCAGCTTAAGGCAGGAGAACACCGGGGAGCTGTTTTTT | CASSLRQENTGELFF | once | TRBV7-8 | NA | TRBJ2-2
TGTGCCAGCTCACCTTACGGGGACACTGAAGCTTTCTTT | CASSPYGDTEAFF | NA | TRBV18 | NA | TRBJ1-1
TGTGCCAGCAGCGTAGACGTGGTTTCCTACGAGCAGTACTTC | CASSVDVVSYEQYF | NA | TRBV9 | NA | TRBJ2-7
TGCAGCGTTGTGGGGGCCCCAGACGGGCCTAGGAGTGGAGATACGCAGTATTTT | CSVVGAPDGPRSGDTQYF | few | TRBV29-1 | NA | TRBJ2-3
TGTGCCAGCAGCTCCAGCGTGACCACTGAAGCTTTCTTT | CASSSSVTTEAFF | NA | TRBV7-2 | NA | TRBJ1-1
TGTGCCAGCAGCCCGGGGGGGGTCTACACCGGGGAGCTGTTTTTT | CASSPGGVYTGELFF | NA | TRBV7-2 | TRBD2 | TRBJ2-2
TGTGCCAGCAGCGACCCCCCGAATGAAAAACTGTTTTTT | CASSDPPNEKLFF | NA | TRBV7-2 | NA | TRBJ1-4